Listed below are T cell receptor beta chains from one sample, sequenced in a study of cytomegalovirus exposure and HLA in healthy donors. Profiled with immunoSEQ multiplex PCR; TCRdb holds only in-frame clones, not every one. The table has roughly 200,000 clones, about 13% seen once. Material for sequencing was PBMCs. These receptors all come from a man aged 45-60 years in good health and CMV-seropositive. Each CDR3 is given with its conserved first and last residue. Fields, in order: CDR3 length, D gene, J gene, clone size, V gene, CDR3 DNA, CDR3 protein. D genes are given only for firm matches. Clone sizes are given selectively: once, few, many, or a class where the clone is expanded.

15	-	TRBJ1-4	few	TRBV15	TGTGCCACCAGCAGAGTAGGGGCAACTAATGAAAAACTGTTTTTT	CATSRVGATNEKLFF
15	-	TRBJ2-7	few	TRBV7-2	TGTGCCAGCAGTTTGGAGGCAGGAACCTCCTACGAGCAGTACTTC	CASSLEAGTSYEQYF
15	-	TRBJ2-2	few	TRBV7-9	TGTGCCAGCAGCTCAGACAGGCAGAATGCCGGGGAGCTGTTTTTT	CASSSDRQNAGELFF
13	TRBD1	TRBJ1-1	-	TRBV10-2	TGCGCCAGCAGTCCACAGGGGTTCACTGAAGCTTTCTTT	CASSPQGFTEAFF
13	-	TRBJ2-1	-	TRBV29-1	TGCAGCGTAATACTGACGGACTCCAATGAGCAGTTCTTC	CSVILTDSNEQFF
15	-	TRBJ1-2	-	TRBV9	TGTGCCAGCAGCCCCCATCCGGGGATCCTCTCTGGCTACACCTTC	CASSPHPGILSGYTF
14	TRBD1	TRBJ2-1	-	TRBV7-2	TGTGCCAGCAGCCCGGGGGACAGGGTTAATGAGCAGTTCTTC	CASSPGDRVNEQFF
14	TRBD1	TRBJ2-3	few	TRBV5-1	TGCGCCAGCAGCTACAGGACAGGGGAAGATACGCAGTATTTT	CASSYRTGEDTQYF
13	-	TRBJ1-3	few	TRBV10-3	TGTGCCAGCGGAGGAAGCTCTGGAAACACCATATATTTT	CASGGSSGNTIYF
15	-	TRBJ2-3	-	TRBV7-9	TGTGCCAGCAGCCCCGGGGGGCCGAACACAGATACGCAGTATTTT	CASSPGGPNTDTQYF
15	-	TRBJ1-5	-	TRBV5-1	TGCGCCAGCAGCCCGGGGAGCGTGGGCAATCAGCCCCAGCATTTT	CASSPGSVGNQPQHF
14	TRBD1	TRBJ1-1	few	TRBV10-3	TGTGCCAGCTGGGGGACAGGGGGCATAACTGAAGCTTTCTTT	CASWGTGGITEAFF
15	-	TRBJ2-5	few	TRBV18	TGTGCCAGCTCACCACCGTCTCTAGCGCAAGAGACCCAGTACTTC	CASSPPSLAQETQYF
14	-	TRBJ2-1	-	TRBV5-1	TGCGCCAGCAGCTTGGGGCAGGGAAGCGGGGAGCAGTTCTTC	CASSLGQGSGEQFF
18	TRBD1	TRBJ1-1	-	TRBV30	TGTGCCTGGAGTGTATGGGGGTTACGACAGGGGCCGAACACTGAAGCTTTCTTT	CAWSVWGLRQGPNTEAFF
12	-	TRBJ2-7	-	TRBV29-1	TGCAGCGTTGTTTGGGCCTCCTACGAGCAGTACTTC	CSVVWASYEQYF
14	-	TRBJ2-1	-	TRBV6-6	TGTGCCAGCAGTTACTCCCCGGACATCAATGAGCAGTTCTTC	CASSYSPDINEQFF
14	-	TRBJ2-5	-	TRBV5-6	TGTGCCAGCAGCTTGGAGTGGAGGCAAGAGACCCAGTACTTC	CASSLEWRQETQYF
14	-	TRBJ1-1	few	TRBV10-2	TGCGCCAGCAGTGACAGGGGACTGAACACTGAAGCTTTCTTT	CASSDRGLNTEAFF
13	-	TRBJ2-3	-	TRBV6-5	TGTGCCTGCGGTGGGGGGGCTACAGATACGCAGTATTTT	CACGGGATDTQYF
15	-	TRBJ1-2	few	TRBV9	TGTGCCAGCAGCCCCCATGGCTCCTTTTCAAATGGCTACACCTTC	CASSPHGSFSNGYTF
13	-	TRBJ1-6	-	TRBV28	TGTGCCAGCAGGCCGGGGGACGGTTCACCCCTCCACTTT	CASRPGDGSPLHF
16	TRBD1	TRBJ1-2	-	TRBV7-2	TGTGCCAGCAGCTTGACCGGGACAGGGATGGGCTATGGCTACACCTTC	CASSLTGTGMGYGYTF
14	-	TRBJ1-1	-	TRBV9	TGTGCCAGCAGCGTAGTCGGACAGAACACTGAAGCTTTCTTT	CASSVVGQNTEAFF
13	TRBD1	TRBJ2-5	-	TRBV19	TGTGCCAGTAGTGAGCGGACAGGAGAGACCCAGTACTTC	CASSERTGETQYF
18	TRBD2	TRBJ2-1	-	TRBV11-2	TGTGCCAGCAGTGTCTCCGCCACAACCGGGACTATGAGGAATGAGCAGTTCTTC	CASSVSATTGTMRNEQFF
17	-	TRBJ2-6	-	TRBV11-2	TGTGCCAGCAGCTTAAGCAGGGCAGTCTCTGGGGCCAACGTCCTGACTTTC	CASSLSRAVSGANVLTF
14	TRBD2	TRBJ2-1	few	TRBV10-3	TGTGCCATCAGTGCAAGCGGGGGGGCGTTTGAGCAGTTCTTC	CAISASGGAFEQFF
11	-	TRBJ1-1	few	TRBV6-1	TGTGCCAGCCGGGAAAACACTGAAGCTTTCTTT	CASRENTEAFF
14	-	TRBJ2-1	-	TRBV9	TGTGCCAGCAGCGTCGGACTCCCGGGCAATGAGCAGTTCTTC	CASSVGLPGNEQFF
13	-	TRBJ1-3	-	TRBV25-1	TGTGCCAGCACCATCGGAGCCGAGGGCACCATATATTTT	CASTIGAEGTIYF
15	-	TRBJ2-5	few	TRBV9	TGTGCCAGCAGCGTAGAACCGGACAGCGAAGAGACCCAGTACTTC	CASSVEPDSEETQYF
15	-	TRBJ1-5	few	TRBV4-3	TGCGCCAGCAGCCAAGATTTAAGGGAGGAACAGCCCCAGCATTTT	CASSQDLREEQPQHF
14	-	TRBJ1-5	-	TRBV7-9	TGTGCCAGCAGCCGCTTGGGGGGGCATCAGCCCCAGCATTTT	CASSRLGGHQPQHF
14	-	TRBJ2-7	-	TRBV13	TGTGCCAGCAGCTTAAGAGGGCTCTCCTACGAGCAGTACTTC	CASSLRGLSYEQYF
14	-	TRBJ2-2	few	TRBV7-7	TGTGCCAGCGGACTGGACAGAAACACCGGGGAGCTGTTTTTT	CASGLDRNTGELFF
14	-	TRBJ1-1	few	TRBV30	TGTGCCGTAGACCGTCCTCCCGAGGTTACTGAAGCTTTCTTT	CAVDRPPEVTEAFF
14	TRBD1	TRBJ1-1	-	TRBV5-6	TGTGCCAGCAGCTTGACAGGGGGCGGGACTGAAGCTTTCTTT	CASSLTGGGTEAFF
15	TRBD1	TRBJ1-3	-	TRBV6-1	TGTGCCAGCAGTGCCCGGACAGGGGGGGGAAACACCATATATTTT	CASSARTGGGNTIYF
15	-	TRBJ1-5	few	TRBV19	TGTGCCAGTAGTGTGACAGTGGGAAGCAATCAGCCCCAGCATTTT	CASSVTVGSNQPQHF
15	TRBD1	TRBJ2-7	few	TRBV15	TGTGCCACCAGCACCCGTACAGGGGGCGAGTACGAGCAGTACTTC	CATSTRTGGEYEQYF
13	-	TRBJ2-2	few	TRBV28	TGTGCCAGCCTTGGACAGACCACCGGGGAGCTGTTTTTT	CASLGQTTGELFF
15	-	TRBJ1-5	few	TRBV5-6	TGTGCCAGCAGCCGAGGGGGAAGAAGCAATCAGCCCCAGCATTTT	CASSRGGRSNQPQHF
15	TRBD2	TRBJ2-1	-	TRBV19	TGTGCCAGTAGTTGGACTAGCGGGGGAAACAATGAGCAGTTCTTC	CASSWTSGGNNEQFF
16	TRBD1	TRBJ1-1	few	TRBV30	TGTGCCTGGAGTGACCCTCTGGGACAGGGGAACACTGAAGCTTTCTTT	CAWSDPLGQGNTEAFF
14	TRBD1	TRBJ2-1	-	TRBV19	TGTGCCAGTAGGGGACAGGGGAAAAGCAATGAGCAGTTCTTC	CASRGQGKSNEQFF
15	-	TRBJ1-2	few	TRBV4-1	TGCGCCAGCAGCCAGGGATCTTCTCTGGGAGCGAGCTACACCTTC	CASSQGSSLGASYTF
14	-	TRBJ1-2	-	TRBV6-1	TGTGCCAGCAGTGAGATGGAAGGCGACAGCGGCTACACCTTC	CASSEMEGDSGYTF